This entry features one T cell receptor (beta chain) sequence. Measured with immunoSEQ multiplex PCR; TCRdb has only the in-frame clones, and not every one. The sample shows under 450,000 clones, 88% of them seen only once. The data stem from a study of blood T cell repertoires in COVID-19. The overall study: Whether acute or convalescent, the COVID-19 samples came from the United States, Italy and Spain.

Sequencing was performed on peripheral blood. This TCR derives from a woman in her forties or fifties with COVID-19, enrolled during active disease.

DNA for the CDR3: TGTGCCAGCAGTTTATACCCCCAGACAGGGGGGGCTGAAGCTTTCTTT. This codes for CASSLYPQTGGAEAFF. This rearrangement joins TRBV27 to TRBJ1-1, with 9 bases aligning to TRBD1. The CDR3 is made up of 16 amino acids. Germline V gene sequence: CDR1 MNHEY, CDR2 SMNVEV (reference sequence). J gave up 6 bases and V 1 base, and 9 bases lay outside the gene matches.